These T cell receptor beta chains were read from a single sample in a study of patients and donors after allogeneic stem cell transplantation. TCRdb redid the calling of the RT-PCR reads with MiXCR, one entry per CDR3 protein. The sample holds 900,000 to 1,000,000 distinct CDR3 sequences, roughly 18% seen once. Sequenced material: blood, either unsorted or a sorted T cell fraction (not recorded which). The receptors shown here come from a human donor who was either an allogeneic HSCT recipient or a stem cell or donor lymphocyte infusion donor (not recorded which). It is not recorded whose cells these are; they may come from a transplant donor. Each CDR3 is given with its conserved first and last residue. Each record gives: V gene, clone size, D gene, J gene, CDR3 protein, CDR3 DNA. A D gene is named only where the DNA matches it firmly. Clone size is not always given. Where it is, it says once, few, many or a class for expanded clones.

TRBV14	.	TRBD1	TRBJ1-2	CASSQEDRGYGYTF	TGTGCCAGCAGCCAAGAGGACAGGGGGTATGGCTACACCTTC
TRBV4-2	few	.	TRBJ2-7	CASSQDLRGPSYEQYF	TGTGCCAGCAGCCAAGATTTGCGGGGACCCTCCTACGAGCAGTACTTC
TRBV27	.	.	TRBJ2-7	CASRRNREQYF	TGTGCCAGCAGGAGAAATCGCGAGCAGTACTTC
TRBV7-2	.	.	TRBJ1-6	CASSFTGDNSPLHF	TGTGCCAGCAGCTTCACCGGGGATAATTCACCCCTCCACTTT
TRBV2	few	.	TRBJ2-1	CASDATGRWSVEQFF	TGTGCCAGCGATGCGACAGGACGGTGGAGCGTTGAGCAGTTCTTC
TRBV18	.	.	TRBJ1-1	CASTDPQGNTEAFF	TGTGCCAGCACCGATCCTCAGGGGAACACTGAAGCTTTCTTT
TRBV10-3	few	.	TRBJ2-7	CATRGSREQYF	TGTGCCACCCGGGGCAGCCGTGAGCAGTACTTC
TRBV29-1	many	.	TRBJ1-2	CSATRAPYGYTF	TGCAGCGCAACCCGGGCCCCCTATGGCTACACCTTC
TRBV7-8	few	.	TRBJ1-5	CASSLEFRSSRNQPQHF	TGTGCCAGCAGCTTAGAGTTCAGGAGCTCAAGGAATCAGCCCCAGCATTTT
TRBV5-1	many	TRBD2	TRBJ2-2	CASSLAELLAGVGGELFF	TGCGCCAGCAGCTTGGCCGAGTTGTTGGCGGGAGTCGGAGGGGAGCTGTTTTTT
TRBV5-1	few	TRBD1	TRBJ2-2	CASSGDRANTGELFF	TGCGCCAGCAGCGGAGACAGGGCTAACACCGGGGAGCTGTTTTTT
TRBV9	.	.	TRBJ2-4	CASTTLAGPKNIQYF	TGTGCCAGCACCACTCTTGCGGGGCCGAAAAACATTCAGTACTTC
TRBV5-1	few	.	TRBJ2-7	CASRMDLDSYEQYF	TGCGCCAGCAGAATGGACTTAGACTCCTACGAGCAGTACTTC
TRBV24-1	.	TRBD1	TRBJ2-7	CATSDPPKGASEQYF	TGTGCCACCAGTGATCCCCCAAAGGGGGCGAGTGAGCAGTACTTC
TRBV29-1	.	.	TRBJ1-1	CSVCSLEGNTEAFF	TGCAGCGTCTGCAGCCTTGAAGGGAACACTGAAGCTTTCTTT
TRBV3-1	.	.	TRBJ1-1	CASSQGGATEAFF	TGTGCCAGCAGCCAAGGGGGGGCCACTGAAGCTTTCTTT
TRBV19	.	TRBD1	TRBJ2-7	CASQPTTGGMDEQYF	TGTGCCAGCCAACCAACAACAGGGGGCATGGACGAGCAGTACTTC
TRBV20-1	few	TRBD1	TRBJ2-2	CSAREGGAYTGELFF	TGCAGTGCTAGAGAAGGGGGCGCGTACACCGGGGAGCTGTTTTTT
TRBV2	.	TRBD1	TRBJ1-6	CASSLMDRVDIGSPLHF	TGTGCCAGCAGCCTCATGGACAGGGTGGACATTGGATCACCCCTCCACTTT
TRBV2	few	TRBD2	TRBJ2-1	CASSEAPSGLNEQFF	TGTGCCAGCAGTGAAGCGCCTAGCGGGCTGAATGAGCAGTTCTTC
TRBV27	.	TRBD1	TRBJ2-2	CASSLRVGQGGLSGELFF	TGTGCCAGCAGTTTAAGAGTCGGACAGGGGGGTCTCTCCGGGGAGCTGTTTTTT
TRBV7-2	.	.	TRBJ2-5	CASSFEQGRSETQYF	TGTGCCAGCAGCTTTGAACAGGGCCGGTCGGAGACCCAGTACTTC
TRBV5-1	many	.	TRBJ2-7	CASSLVGSTYEQYF	TGCGCCAGCAGCTTGGTGGGGTCTACCTACGAGCAGTACTTC
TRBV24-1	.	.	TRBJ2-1	CATSGAGTLSSYNEQFF	TGTGCCACCAGTGGGGCAGGCACTTTGAGCTCCTACAATGAGCAGTTCTTC
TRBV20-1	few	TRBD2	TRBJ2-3	CSAREPGRADTQYF	TGCAGTGCTAGAGAGCCCGGGAGGGCTGATACGCAGTATTTT
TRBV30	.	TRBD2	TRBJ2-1	CAWSVPSGRAANNEQFF	TGTGCCTGGAGTGTCCCTAGCGGGAGAGCGGCCAACAATGAGCAGTTCTTC
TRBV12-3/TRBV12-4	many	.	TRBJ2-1	CASSLSNSYNEQFF	TGTGCCAGCAGTTTAAGCAACAGCTACAATGAGCAGTTCTTC
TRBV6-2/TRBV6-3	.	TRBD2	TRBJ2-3	CASSYQSKLAGATDTQYF	TGTGCCAGCAGTTACCAATCCAAGCTAGCGGGGGCGACGGATACGCAGTATTTT
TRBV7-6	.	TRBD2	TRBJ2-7	CASSSSGGSHEQYF	TGTGCCAGCAGCTCGTCGGGAGGATCCCATGAGCAGTACTTC
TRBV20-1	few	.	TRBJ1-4	CSARDQSGAGEKLFF	TGCAGTGCTAGAGATCAGTCGGGGGCAGGAGAAAAACTGTTTTTT
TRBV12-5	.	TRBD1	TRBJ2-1	CASGLVPGQVINEQFF	TGTGCTAGTGGTTTGGTTCCGGGACAGGTCATCAATGAGCAGTTCTTC
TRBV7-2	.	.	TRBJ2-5	CASSLGAWGQKTQYF	TGTGCCAGCAGCTTAGGGGCATGGGGGCAAAAGACCCAGTACTTC
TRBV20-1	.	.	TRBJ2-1	CSARIKGGGYNEQFF	TGCAGTGCTAGAATTAAGGGGGGTGGTTACAATGAGCAGTTCTTC
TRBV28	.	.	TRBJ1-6	CASSNDIYNSPLHF	TGTGCCAGCAGCAACGACATCTACAATTCACCCCTCCACTTT
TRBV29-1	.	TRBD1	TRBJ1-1	CSVGYRGVGGTEAFF	TGCAGCGTTGGATACAGGGGGGTAGGAGGCACTGAAGCTTTCTTT
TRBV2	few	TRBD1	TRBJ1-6	CASYRGLDSPLHF	TGTGCCAGTTACAGGGGGTTGGATTCACCCCTCCACTTT
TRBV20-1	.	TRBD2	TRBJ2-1	CSARDSGGGGHEQFF	TGCAGTGCTAGAGATAGTGGCGGGGGAGGGCATGAGCAGTTCTTC
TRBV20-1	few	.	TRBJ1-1	CSPQLKGSGAMNTEAFF	TGCAGTCCCCAATTAAAGGGTAGCGGCGCCATGAACACTGAAGCTTTCTTT
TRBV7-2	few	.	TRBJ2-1	CASSRDSSRSYNEQFF	TGTGCCAGCAGCCGTGACAGTTCCCGCTCCTACAATGAGCAGTTCTTC
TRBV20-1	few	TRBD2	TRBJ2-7	CSPRLAGVDREQYF	TGCAGTCCCCGTCTAGCGGGGGTAGATCGCGAGCAGTACTTC
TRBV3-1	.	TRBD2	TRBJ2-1	CASSPTGTSGFNEQFF	TGTGCCAGCAGCCCTACCGGGACTAGCGGATTCAATGAGCAGTTCTTC
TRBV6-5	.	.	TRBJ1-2	CASSYSWAGHYGYTF	TGTGCCAGCAGTTACTCTTGGGCAGGGCACTATGGCTACACCTTC
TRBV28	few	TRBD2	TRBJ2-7	CASSFHRGLAGGIMIYEQYF	TGTGCCAGCAGTTTCCACCGAGGACTAGCGGGAGGGATAATGATCTACGAGCAGTACTTC
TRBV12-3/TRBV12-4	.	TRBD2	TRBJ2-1	CASSLVVPLRESNEQFF	TGTGCCAGCAGTTTAGTGGTCCCATTGCGGGAGAGCAATGAGCAGTTCTTC
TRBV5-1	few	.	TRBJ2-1	CASSLAGHEQFF	TGCGCCAGCAGCTTGGCAGGGCATGAGCAGTTCTTC
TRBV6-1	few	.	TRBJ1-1	CASSELWLGGTEAFF	TGTGCCAGCAGTGAACTATGGCTCGGGGGCACTGAAGCTTTCTTT
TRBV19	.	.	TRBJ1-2	CASRPAAGTVYGYTF	TGTGCCAGTAGACCTGCTGCCGGGACGGTCTATGGCTACACCTTC
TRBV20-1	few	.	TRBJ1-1	CSARDRSVGGKAFF	TGCAGTGCTAGAGATCGATCGGTAGGGGGAAAGGCTTTCTTT
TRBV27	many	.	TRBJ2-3	CASSFVGVLSTDTQYF	TGTGCCAGCAGTTTCGTCGGGGTGTTGAGCACAGATACGCAGTATTTT
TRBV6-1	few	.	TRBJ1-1	CASTGLLPDTEAFF	TGTGCCAGCACCGGACTCCTCCCCGACACTGAAGCTTTCTTT
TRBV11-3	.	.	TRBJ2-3	CASSLGPNPTDTQYF	TGTGCCAGCAGCTTAGGTCCCAACCCCACAGATACGCAGTATTTT
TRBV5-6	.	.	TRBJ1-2	CASSLQGSLNYGYTF	TGTGCCAGCAGCTTACAGGGCTCACTTAACTATGGCTACACCTTC
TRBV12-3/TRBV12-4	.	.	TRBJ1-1	CASNFKGLNTEAFF	TGTGCCAGCAATTTTAAGGGGCTGAACACTGAAGCTTTCTTT
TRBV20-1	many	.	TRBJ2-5	CSASREETQYF	TGCAGTGCCAGCCGGGAGGAGACCCAGTACTTC
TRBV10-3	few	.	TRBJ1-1	CAISGNRDTEAFF	TGTGCCATCAGTGGAAACAGGGACACTGAAGCTTTCTTT
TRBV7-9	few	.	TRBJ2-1	CASSLDGLQFF	TGTGCCAGCAGCTTAGACGGACTGCAGTTCTTC
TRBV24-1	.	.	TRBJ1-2	CATSPGGGHYGYTF	TGTGCCACCAGCCCGGGGGGGGGTCACTATGGCTACACCTTC
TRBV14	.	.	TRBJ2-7	CASSRKPAYEQYF	TGTGCCAGCAGCCGAAAACCGGCCTACGAGCAGTACTTC